These T cell receptor beta chains were read from a single sample in a study of cytomegalovirus exposure and HLA in healthy donors. Here immunoSEQ multiplex PCR was the method, and the copy in TCRdb shows in-frame clones only, minus some. The profile shows 90,000 to 110,000 clones, around 80% of them singletons. Input material: PBMCs. These receptors were taken from a man aged 30-40 years in good health and CMV-seropositive. The CDR3 runs from the conserved cysteine through the conserved F or W. Fields, in order: V gene, J gene, D gene, clone size, CDR3 protein, CDR3 DNA. D genes are given only for firm matches. Only part of the rows carry a size: once, few, many, or a class if the clone is expanded.

TRBV7-3	TRBJ2-3	NA	once	CASSQTGTDTQYF	TGTGCCAGCAGCCAGACTGGCACAGATACGCAGTATTTT
TRBV5-1	TRBJ2-1	TRBD1	NA	CASSVYTGGLYNEQFF	TGCGCCAGCAGCGTATATACAGGGGGCTTATACAATGAGCAGTTCTTC
TRBV29-1	TRBJ2-5	TRBD1	NA	CSVGVTGGEETQYF	TGCAGCGTTGGTGTGACAGGGGGGGAAGAGACCCAGTACTTC
TRBV4-1	TRBJ2-5	TRBD2	NA	CASSPQERGGETQYF	TGCGCCAGCAGCCCCCAGGAGCGGGGGGGAGAGACCCAGTACTTC
TRBV4-2	TRBJ2-3	TRBD2	NA	CASSQDPFGTTLDTQYF	TGTGCCAGCAGCCAAGACCCCTTCGGGACTACCTTAGATACGCAGTATTTT
TRBV5-6	TRBJ1-2	NA	NA	CASRFGISGYGYTF	TGTGCCAGCAGATTTGGTATCAGTGGCTATGGCTACACCTTC
TRBV9	TRBJ2-5	TRBD2	NA	CASSVVASGGAETQYF	TGTGCCAGCAGCGTAGTGGCTAGCGGGGGGGCCGAGACCCAGTACTTC
TRBV30	TRBJ2-3	TRBD2	once	CAFTPGGGSTDTQYF	TGTGCCTTTACACCTGGGGGGGGTAGCACAGATACGCAGTATTTT
TRBV6-1	TRBJ2-2	TRBD1	NA	CASSDGTGRAGELFF	TGTGCCAGCAGTGATGGGACAGGGAGGGCGGGGGAGCTGTTTTTT
TRBV11-2	TRBJ1-4	NA	NA	CASSLDYAINEKLFF	TGTGCCAGCAGCTTAGATTACGCGATTAATGAAAAACTGTTTTTT
TRBV11-3	TRBJ2-5	NA	NA	CASSLSLEEETQYF	TGTGCCAGCAGCTTATCCCTGGAGGAAGAGACCCAGTACTTC
TRBV10-1	TRBJ2-2	NA	few	CASSDFLPDTGELFF	TGCGCCAGCAGTGACTTCCTTCCTGACACCGGGGAGCTGTTTTTT
TRBV5-4	TRBJ2-2	NA	NA	CASITNTGELFF	TGTGCTTCCATCACGAACACCGGGGAGCTGTTTTTT
TRBV5-1	TRBJ2-7	NA	NA	CASSLDGSNSYEQYF	TGCGCCAGCAGCTTGGACGGGTCCAACTCCTACGAGCAGTACTTC
TRBV6-6	TRBJ2-1	TRBD2	NA	CASRPGGGGGEEQFF	TGTGCCAGCAGACCCGGGGGCGGGGGGGGAGAGGAGCAGTTCTTC
TRBV9	TRBJ1-1	NA	NA	CASSGTQSGTEAFF	TGTGCCAGCAGTGGGACACAGTCGGGGACTGAAGCTTTCTTT
TRBV2	TRBJ2-6	NA	NA	CASRWSTYSGANVLTF	TGTGCCAGCAGGTGGTCAACTTACTCTGGGGCCAACGTCCTGACTTTC